This TCR beta chain is drawn from a study of OX40 agonist ivuxolimab in advanced cancers. At the level of the study: Therapy given before enrollment (anti-PD-1, anti-PD-L1 or anti-CTLA-4) was allowed, and 40% to 45% had some.

The sampling schedule covered blood at baseline, cycle 4 day 1, and cycle 7 day 1. In germline, CDR1 is SGHVS, CDR2 FQNEAQ. Trimming stripped 1 base from V and 4 bases from J, with 13 bases between. This CDR3 contains 15 residues. Comment on this clone: Its cognate antigen is unknown.

Only in-frame clones appear in the TCRdb table, and some are missing; sequencing was by immunoSEQ multiplex PCR. The sample lists around 86,000 clones; about 91% were seen once. Whole-study results and caveats: Clonal expansion was seen in CD4+ and CD8+ blood T cells by week 6 at 0.1 to 3.0 mg/kg. More expanded clones were found, on average, in CD8+ than in CD4+ T cells.

The chain has TRBV7-8 and TRBJ1-1, with D perhaps matching TRBD1 (5 bases). The input for sequencing was CD4+ or CD8+ T cells sorted from blood, taken in a trial of the OX40 agonist ivuxolimab. The receptor was derived from an adult with an advanced solid tumor such as melanoma, head and neck, liver or kidney cancer. The CDR3 DNA follows: TGTGCCAGCAGCTTAGTTGTCGCGGGGGGCACTGAAGCTTTCTTT. This encodes CASSLVVAGGTEAFF.